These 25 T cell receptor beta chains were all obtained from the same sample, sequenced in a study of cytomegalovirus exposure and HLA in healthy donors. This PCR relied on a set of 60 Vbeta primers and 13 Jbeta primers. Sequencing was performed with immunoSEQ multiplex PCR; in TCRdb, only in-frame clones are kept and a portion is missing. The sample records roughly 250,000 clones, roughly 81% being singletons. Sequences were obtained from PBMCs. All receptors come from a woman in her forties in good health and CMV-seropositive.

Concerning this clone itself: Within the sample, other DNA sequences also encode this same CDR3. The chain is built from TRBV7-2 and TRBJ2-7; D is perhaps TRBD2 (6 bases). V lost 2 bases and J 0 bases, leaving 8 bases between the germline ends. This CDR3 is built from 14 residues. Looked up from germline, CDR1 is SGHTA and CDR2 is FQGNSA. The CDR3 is CASSLRDSSYEQYF. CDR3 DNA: TGTGCCAGCAGCTTAAGGGACTCCTCCTACGAGCAGTACTTC. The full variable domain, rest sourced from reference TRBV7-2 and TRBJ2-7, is GAGVSQSPSNKVTEKGKDVELRCDPISGHTALYWYRQSLGQGLEFLIYFQGNSAPDKSGLPSDRFSAERTGGSVSTLTIQRTQQEDSAVYLCASSLRDSSYEQYFGPGTRLTVT.

In DNA form, the CDR3 reads TGCGCCAGCAGCCGCTACGTGGGACTAGCCGCCTCCTACGAGCAGTACTTC. It codes for CASSRYVGLAASYEQYF. This chain links TRBV4-3 with TRBJ2-5; TRBD2 agrees at 9 bases. TRBJ2-7 explains the end of the DNA better; the J call may be wrong. The germline CDR1 and CDR2 sequences are LGHNA and YSLEER. There are 17 residues in the CDR3.

CDR3 residues: CASSQSLDRAYEQYF. CDR3 coding DNA: TGTGCCAGCAGCCAAAGCCTGGACAGGGCCTACGAGCAGTACTTC. V and J are TRBV14 and TRBJ2-7, with 8 bases matching TRBD1. With V trimmed by 2 bases and J by 2 bases, 5 bases remained unmatched. The V gene's germline CDR1 is SGHDN and CDR2 FVKESK. This CDR3 has 15 amino acids.

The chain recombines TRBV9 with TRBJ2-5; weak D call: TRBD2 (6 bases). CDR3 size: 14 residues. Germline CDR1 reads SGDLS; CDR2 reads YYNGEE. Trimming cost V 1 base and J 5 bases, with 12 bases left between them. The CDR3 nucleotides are TGTGCCAGCAGCGTAACGGGAGTGGAGGAGACCCAGTACTTC. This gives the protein CASSVTGVEETQYF.

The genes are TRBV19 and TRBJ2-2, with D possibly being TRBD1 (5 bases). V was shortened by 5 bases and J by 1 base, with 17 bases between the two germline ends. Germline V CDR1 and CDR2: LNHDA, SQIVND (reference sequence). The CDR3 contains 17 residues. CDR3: CASSWGRGGGNTGELFF. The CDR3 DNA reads TGTGCCAGTAGTTGGGGAAGGGGTGGCGGGAACACCGGGGAGCTGTTTTTT.

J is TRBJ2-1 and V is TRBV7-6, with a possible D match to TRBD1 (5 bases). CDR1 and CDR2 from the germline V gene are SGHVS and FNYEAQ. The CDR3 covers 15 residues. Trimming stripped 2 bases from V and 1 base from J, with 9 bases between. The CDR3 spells CASSLSRDSYNEQFF. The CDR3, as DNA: TGTGCCAGCAGCTTATCCAGGGATTCCTACAATGAGCAGTTCTTC.

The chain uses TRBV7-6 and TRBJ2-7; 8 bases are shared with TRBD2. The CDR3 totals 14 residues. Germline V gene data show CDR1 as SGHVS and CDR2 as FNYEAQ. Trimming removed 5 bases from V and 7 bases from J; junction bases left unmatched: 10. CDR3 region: CASSAALAGYEQYF. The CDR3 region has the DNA TGTGCCAGCAGCGCCGCCCTAGCGGGTTATGAGCAGTACTTC.

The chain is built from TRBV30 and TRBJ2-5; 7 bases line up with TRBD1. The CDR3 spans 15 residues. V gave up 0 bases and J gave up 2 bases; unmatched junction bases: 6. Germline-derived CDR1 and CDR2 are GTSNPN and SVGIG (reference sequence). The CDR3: CAWSVGEGQQETQYF. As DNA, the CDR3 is TGTGCCTGGAGTGTAGGAGAGGGACAGCAAGAGACCCAGTACTTC.

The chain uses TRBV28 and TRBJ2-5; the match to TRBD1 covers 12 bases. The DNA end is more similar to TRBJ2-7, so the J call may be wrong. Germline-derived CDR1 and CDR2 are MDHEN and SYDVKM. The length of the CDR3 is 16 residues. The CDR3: CASSLSGTGGQYEQYF. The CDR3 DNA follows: TGTGCCAGCAGTTTATCCGGGACAGGGGGCCAATACGAGCAGTACTTC.

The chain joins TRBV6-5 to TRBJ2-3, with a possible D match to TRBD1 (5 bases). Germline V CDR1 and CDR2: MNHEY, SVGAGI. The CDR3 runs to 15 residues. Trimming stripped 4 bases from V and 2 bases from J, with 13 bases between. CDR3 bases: TGTGCCAGCAGTTCGGAACAGGCTTTCACAGATACGCAGTATTTT. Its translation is CASSSEQAFTDTQYF.

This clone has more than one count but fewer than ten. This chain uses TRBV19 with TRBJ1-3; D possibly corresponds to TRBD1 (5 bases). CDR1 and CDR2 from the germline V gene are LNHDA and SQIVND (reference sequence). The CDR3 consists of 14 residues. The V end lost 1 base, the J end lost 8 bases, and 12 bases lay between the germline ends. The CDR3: CASSIARARYTIYF. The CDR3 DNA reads TGTGCCAGTAGTATAGCCAGGGCTCGCTACACCATATATTTT.

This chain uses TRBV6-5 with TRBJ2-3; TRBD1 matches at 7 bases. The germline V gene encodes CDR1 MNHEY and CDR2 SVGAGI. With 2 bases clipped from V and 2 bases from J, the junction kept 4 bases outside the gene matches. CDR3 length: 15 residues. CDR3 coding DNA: TGTGCCAGCAGTTACAGGGGGCGGAACACAGATACGCAGTATTTT. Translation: CASSYRGRNTDTQYF.

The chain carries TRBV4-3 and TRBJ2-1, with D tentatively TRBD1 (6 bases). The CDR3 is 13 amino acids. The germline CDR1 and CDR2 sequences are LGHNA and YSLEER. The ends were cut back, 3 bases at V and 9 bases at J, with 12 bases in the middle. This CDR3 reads CASSQGQTTEQFF. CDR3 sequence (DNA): TGCGCCAGCAGCCAGGGACAAACGACTGAGCAGTTCTTC.

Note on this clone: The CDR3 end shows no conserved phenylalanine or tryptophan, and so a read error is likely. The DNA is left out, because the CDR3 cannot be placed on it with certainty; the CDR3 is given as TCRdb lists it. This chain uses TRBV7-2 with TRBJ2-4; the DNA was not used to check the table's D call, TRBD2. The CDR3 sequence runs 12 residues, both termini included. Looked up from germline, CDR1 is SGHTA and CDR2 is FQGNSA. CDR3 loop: CASLDLLAGWAY.

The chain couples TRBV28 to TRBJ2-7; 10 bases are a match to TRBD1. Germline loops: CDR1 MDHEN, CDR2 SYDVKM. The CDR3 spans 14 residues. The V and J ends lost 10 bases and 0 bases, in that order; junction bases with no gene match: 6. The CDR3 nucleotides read TGTGCCACCACCGGGACAGGGGCCTCCTACGAGCAGTACTTC. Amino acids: CATTGTGASYEQYF.

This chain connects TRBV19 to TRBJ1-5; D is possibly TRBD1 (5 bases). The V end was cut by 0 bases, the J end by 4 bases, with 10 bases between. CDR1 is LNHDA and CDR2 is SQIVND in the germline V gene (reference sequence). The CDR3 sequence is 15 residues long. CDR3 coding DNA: TGTGCCAGTAGTATAGACGGGGGTGCAAATCAGCCCCAGCATTTT. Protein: CASSIDGGANQPQHF.

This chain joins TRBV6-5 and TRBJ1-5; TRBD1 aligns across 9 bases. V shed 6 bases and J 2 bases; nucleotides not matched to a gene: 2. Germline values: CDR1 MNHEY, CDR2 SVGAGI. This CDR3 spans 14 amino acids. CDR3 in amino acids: CASRTGGGNQPQHF. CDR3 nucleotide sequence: TGTGCCAGCAGAACAGGGGGCGGCAATCAGCCCCAGCATTTT.

The CDR3 coding sequence is TGTGCCAGCCGACAGGGGGTAGGTCAGCCCCAGCATTTT. It translates to CASRQGVGQPQHF. V usage is TRBV2 and J usage is TRBJ1-5; TRBD1 matches 9 bases. The CDR3 has 13 residues. With V trimmed by 8 bases and J by 6 bases, 5 bases remained unmatched. The germline V gene has CDR1 SNHLY and CDR2 FYNNEI.

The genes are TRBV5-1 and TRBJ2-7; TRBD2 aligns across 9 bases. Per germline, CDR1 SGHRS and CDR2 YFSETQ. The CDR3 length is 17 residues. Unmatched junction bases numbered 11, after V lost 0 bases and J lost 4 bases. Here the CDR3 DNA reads TGCGCCAGCAGCTTGGAGGCTAGCGGGAACACGGGGTACGAGCAGTACTTC. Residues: CASSLEASGNTGYEQYF.

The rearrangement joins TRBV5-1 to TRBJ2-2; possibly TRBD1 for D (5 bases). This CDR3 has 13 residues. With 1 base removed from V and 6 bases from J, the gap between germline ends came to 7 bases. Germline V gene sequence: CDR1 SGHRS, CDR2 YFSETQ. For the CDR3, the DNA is TGCGCCAGCAGCTTGTCAGGGCCCGGGGAGCTGTTTTTT. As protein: CASSLSGPGELFF. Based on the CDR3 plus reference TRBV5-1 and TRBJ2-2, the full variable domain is KAGVTQTPRYLIKTRGQQVTLSCSPISGHRSVSWYQQTPGQGLQFLFEYFSETQRNKGNFPGRFSGRQFSNSRSEMNVSTLELGDSALYLCASSLSGPGELFFGEGSRLTVL.

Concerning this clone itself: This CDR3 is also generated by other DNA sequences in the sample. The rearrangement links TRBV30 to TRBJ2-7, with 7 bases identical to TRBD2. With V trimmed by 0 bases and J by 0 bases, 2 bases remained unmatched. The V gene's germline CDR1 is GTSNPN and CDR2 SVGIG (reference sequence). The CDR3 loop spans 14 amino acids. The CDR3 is CAWSVGGSSYEQYF. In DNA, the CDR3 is TGTGCCTGGAGTGTCGGCGGGAGCTCCTACGAGCAGTACTTC.

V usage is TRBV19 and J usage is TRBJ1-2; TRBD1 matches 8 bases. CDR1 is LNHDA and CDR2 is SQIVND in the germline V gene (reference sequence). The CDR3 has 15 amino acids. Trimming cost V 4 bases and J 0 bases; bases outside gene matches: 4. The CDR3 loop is CASSTQGAANYGYTF. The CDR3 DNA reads TGTGCCAGTAGTACCCAGGGGGCTGCTAACTATGGCTACACCTTC.

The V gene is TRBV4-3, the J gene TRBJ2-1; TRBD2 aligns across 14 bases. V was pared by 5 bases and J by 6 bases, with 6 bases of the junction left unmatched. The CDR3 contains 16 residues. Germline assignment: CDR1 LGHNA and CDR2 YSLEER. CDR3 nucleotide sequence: TGCGCCAGCAGCAAGGGGACTAGCGGGAGTATCAATGAGCAGTTCTTC. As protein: CASSKGTSGSINEQFF.

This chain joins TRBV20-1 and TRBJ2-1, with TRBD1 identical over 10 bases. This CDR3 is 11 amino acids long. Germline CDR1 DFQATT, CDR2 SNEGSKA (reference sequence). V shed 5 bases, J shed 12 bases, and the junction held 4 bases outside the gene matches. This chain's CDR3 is CSAGDRGMQFF. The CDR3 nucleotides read TGCAGTGCTGGGGACAGGGGAATGCAGTTCTTC.

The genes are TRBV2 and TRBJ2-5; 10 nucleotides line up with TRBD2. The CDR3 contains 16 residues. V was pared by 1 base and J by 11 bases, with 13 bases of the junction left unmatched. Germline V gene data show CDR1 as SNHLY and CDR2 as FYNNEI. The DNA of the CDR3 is TGTGCCAGCAGTGAAGGGTTCCTAGCGGGAGTGCAGGAGCAGTACTTC. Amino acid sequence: CASSEGFLAGVQEQYF.